Presented here are 21 T cell receptor beta chains from one specimen sequenced in a study of regulatory T cells in long-lasting Graves disease. The time point is: persistent/refractory GD, antithyroid drugs over 5 years with positive TRAb. There was RNA extracted from PBMCs, and the TCR library was made from it. For TCR beta, libraries came from iRepertoire HTBI primers and Arm-PCR of CDR3 regions. TCRdb independently ran MiXCR on the multiplex PCR reads; one entry per CDR3 protein. This sample has some 300,000 distinct CDR3 sequences, with 22% found just once. The starting material was peripheral blood mononuclear cells (PBMCs), obtained when the disease was refractory, from a patient treated with antithyroid drugs. The receptor set was obtained from a female donor with Graves disease.

In this sample, this clonotype turned up many times. The CDR3: CASSMPLWTNGSLYEQYF. The CDR3 nucleotides read TGTGCCAGCAGTATGCCCCTCTGGACTAACGGGAGTCTCTACGAGCAGTACTTC. The chain links TRBV28 to TRBJ2-7; D possibly corresponds to TRBD2 (6 bases). The CDR3 consists of 18 residues. Germline-derived CDR1 and CDR2 are MDHEN and SYDVKM. V was shortened by 5 bases and J by 3 bases, with 26 bases between the two germline ends. The whole variable domain, filled in from reference TRBV28 and TRBJ2-7, reads DVKVTQSSRYLVKRTGEKVFLECVQDMDHENMFWYRQDPGLGLRLIYFSYDVKMKEKGDIPEGYSVSREKKERFSLILESASTNQTSMYLCASSMPLWTNGSLYEQYFGPGTRLTVT.

The chain combines TRBV2 with TRBJ1-2, with D unresolved. V shed 7 bases and J shed 6 bases, with 9 bases lying between them. Germline V gene lookup returns CDR1 SNHLY and CDR2 FYNNEI. This CDR3 comprises 11 residues. CDR3 sequence: CASTWTDGYTF. The CDR3 region has the DNA TGTGCCAGCACCTGGACGGATGGCTACACCTTC.

Ten or more counts support this clonotype. The chain has TRBV28 and TRBJ2-5, with D maybe TRBD2 (6 bases). V lost 3 bases and J 2 bases, leaving 10 bases between the germline ends. The CDR3 length is 14 residues. Germline values: CDR1 MDHEN, CDR2 SYDVKM. CDR3 nucleotide sequence: TGTGCCAGCAGTTTCGGGGGAGTTCAAGAGACCCAGTACTTC. Its translation is CASSFGGVQETQYF.

The V gene is TRBV7-2, the J gene TRBJ2-5, with D possibly TRBD1 on 6 matching bases. Germline V gives CDR1 SGHTA, CDR2 FQGNSA. V was cut by 1 base and J by 4 bases, with 19 bases left in between. This CDR3 contains 17 residues. The CDR3 sequence is CASSLEFQQGMGETQYF. As DNA, the CDR3 is TGTGCCAGCAGCTTAGAATTCCAACAGGGTATGGGAGAGACCCAGTACTTC.

The table lists this clonotype with a few counts. The gene calls are TRBV6-1 and TRBJ2-7, with D possibly TRBD1 on 7 matching bases. V was clipped by 6 bases and J by 6 bases, with 21 bases between them. Germline V lookup: CDR1 MNHNS, CDR2 SASEGT. This CDR3 is 15 amino acids long. The CDR3 nucleotides read TGTGCCAGCAGGAGACAGGGAGGTGAGAGGGTCGAGCAGTACTTC. Translation: CASRRQGGERVEQYF.

This clonotype was detected a few times. DNA for the CDR3: TGTGCCAGCAGCCCAACAGGGAGAACCACTGAAGCTTTCTTT. Translated, it gives CASSPTGRTTEAFF. This chain links TRBV7-9 with TRBJ1-1, with D possibly TRBD1 on 6 matching bases. The V end was cut by 5 bases, the J end by 4 bases, with 14 bases between. This CDR3 has 14 amino acids. Germline assignment: CDR1 SEHNR and CDR2 FQNEAQ (reference sequence).

V gene TRBV27 combines with J gene TRBJ2-1; 9 nucleotides line up with TRBD2. V trimming: 3 bases; J trimming: 2 bases; junction bases outside the gene matches: 2. The CDR3 contains 15 residues. Germline assignment: CDR1 MNHEY and CDR2 SMNVEV (reference sequence). CDR3 loop: CASSLTSGPYNEQFF. In DNA, the CDR3 is TGTGCCAGCAGTTTGACTAGCGGACCCTACAATGAGCAGTTCTTC.

This clonotype was counted many times. The CDR3 region has the DNA TGCGCCAGCAGCTCCAGGGGCGGCGACTACGAGCAGTACTTC. It yields the protein CASSSRGGDYEQYF. The rearrangement joins TRBV5-1 to TRBJ2-7; D may be TRBD1 (6 bases). V lost 3 bases to trimming and J lost 3 bases, with 13 bases between them. Germline assignment: CDR1 SGHRS and CDR2 YFSETQ. CDR3 length equals 14 residues.

The table lists this clonotype with many counts. J is TRBJ2-6 and V is TRBV28; 8 bases match TRBD1. Germline V gene data show CDR1 as MDHEN and CDR2 as SYDVKM. J was trimmed by 4 bases and V by 5 bases; bases with no gene match: 4. The CDR3 extends over 15 amino acids. CDR3 nucleotide sequence: TGTGCCAGCAGTCTGACAGGGGCCGGGGCCAACGTCCTGACTTTC. This gives the protein CASSLTGAGANVLTF. Full variable domain (missing parts from reference TRBV28 and TRBJ2-6): DVKVTQSSRYLVKRTGEKVFLECVQDMDHENMFWYRQDPGLGLRLIYFSYDVKMKEKGDIPEGYSVSREKKERFSLILESASTNQTSMYLCASSLTGAGANVLTFGAGSRLTVL.

This clonotype came up many times. The rearrangement links TRBV28 to TRBJ2-5; 10 bases map to TRBD2. This CDR3 has 17 residues. In germline, CDR1 is MDHEN, CDR2 SYDVKM. With V trimmed by 6 bases and J by 5 bases, 15 bases remained unmatched. The CDR3 nucleotides read TGTGCCAGCAGGGAGACGCCAGCGGGAGGGCCCGGGGAGACCCAGTACTTC. It yields the protein CASRETPAGGPGETQYF.

This clonotype was recorded at least ten times. This chain uses TRBV24-1 with TRBJ2-7, with D possibly called TRBD1 or TRBD2 (5 bases each). This CDR3 spans 12 amino acids. Germline loops: CDR1 KGHDR, CDR2 SFDVKD. Trimming left V 9 bases short and J 1 base short, with 9 bases between. CDR3 region: CATGDGSYEQYF. The CDR3 region has the DNA TGTGCCACCGGGGACGGTTCCTACGAGCAGTACTTC.

This chain links TRBV19 with TRBJ2-5; 7 bases align to TRBD1. The length of the CDR3 is 14 residues. Germline CDR1 LNHDA, CDR2 SQIVND (reference sequence). J was trimmed by 2 bases and V by 3 bases; bases with no gene match: 3. CDR3 DNA sequence: TGTGCCAGTAGTATGAACAGGGGTCAAGAGACCCAGTACTTC. It specifies CASSMNRGQETQYF.

A few counts support this clonotype. A single base is all that separates this from a far larger clone, so a read error is likely. The chain links TRBV10-3 to TRBJ1-1, with D possibly matching TRBD1 (6 bases). The CDR3 has 14 amino acids. Trimming left V 5 bases short and J 1 base short, with 11 bases between. The germline V gene has CDR1 ENHRY and CDR2 SYGVKD. The CDR3 region is CAISYGGSNTEAFF. DNA for the CDR3: TGTGCCATCAGTTACGGGGGCTCGAACACTGAAGCTTTCTTT.

This clonotype was seen ten or more times. The chain links TRBV7-2 to TRBJ1-1; no firm D call. Germline V lookup: CDR1 SGHTA, CDR2 FQGNSA. Trimming shortened V by 5 bases and J by 4 bases, and 17 bases separated the two germline ends. The CDR3 contains 15 residues. The CDR3 here is CASSIPTRVGTEAFF. CDR3 in DNA: TGTGCCAGCAGCATCCCTACGCGAGTTGGCACTGAAGCTTTCTTT.

This clonotype appeared a few times. V usage is TRBV6-5 and J usage is TRBJ2-3, with 13 nucleotides matching TRBD2. This CDR3 spans 17 amino acids. Looked up from germline, CDR1 is MNHEY and CDR2 is SVGAGI. V was clipped by 4 bases and J by 7 bases; unmatched bases: 11. In nucleotides, the CDR3 is TGTGCCAGCAGTTTCCACACGGGACTAGCGGGATTTAATACGCAGTATTTT. Encoded protein: CASSFHTGLAGFNTQYF.

This clonotype was observed many times. The V call is TRBV6-5, the J call TRBJ2-7; TRBD1 might be the D (5 bases). Trimming cost V 2 bases and J 2 bases, with 19 bases left between them. The CDR3 spans 17 residues. The V gene's germline CDR1 is MNHEY and CDR2 SVGAGI. The CDR3: CASSYDQGSTSAYEQYF. Here the CDR3 DNA reads TGTGCCAGCAGTTACGACCAGGGATCGACCTCAGCCTACGAGCAGTACTTC.

Ten or more counts support this clonotype. The chain has TRBV5-4 and TRBJ1-4; 9 positions agree with TRBD1. The length of the CDR3 is 15 residues. V gave up 0 bases and J gave up 6 bases; unmatched junction bases: 3. Germline V CDR1 and CDR2: SGHNT, YYREEE (reference sequence). The CDR3 nucleotides read TGTGCCAGCAGCTTGGTGGGACAGGGAGATGAAAAACTGTTTTTT. Translation: CASSLVGQGDEKLFF.

The gene calls are TRBV5-1 and TRBJ2-5, with 10 positions matching TRBD1. There are 14 residues in the CDR3. Trimming cost V 2 bases and J 5 bases; bases outside gene matches: 3. CDR1 and CDR2 (germline): SGHRS, YFSETQ. This chain's CDR3 is CASSFRDRGETQYF. The CDR3 nucleotides read TGCGCCAGCAGCTTCCGGGACAGGGGTGAGACCCAGTACTTC. The full variable domain, rest sourced from reference TRBV5-1 and TRBJ2-5, is KAGVTQTPRYLIKTRGQQVTLSCSPISGHRSVSWYQQTPGQGLQFLFEYFSETQRNKGNFPGRFSGRQFSNSRSEMNVSTLELGDSALYLCASSFRDRGETQYFGPGTRLLVL.

The chain couples TRBV20-1 to TRBJ2-1; D is ambiguous. This CDR3 is built from 15 residues. V shed 3 bases and J shed 0 bases, with 12 bases lying between them. Germline V gene sequence: CDR1 DFQATT, CDR2 SNEGSKA (reference sequence). The CDR3 DNA reads as TGCAGTGCTAGGTGGCACAAGAGCTCCTACAATGAGCAGTTCTTC. It yields the protein CSARWHKSSYNEQFF.

In DNA, the CDR3 is TGTGCCAGCAGCGCCGTGGTGGATGAAAAACTGTTTTTT. The encoded protein is CASSAVVDEKLFF. The genes are TRBV6-2 or TRBV6-3 and TRBJ1-4; D is unclear. V lost 6 bases and J lost 6, with 11 bases in between. Germline V gene sequence: CDR1 MNHEY, CDR2 SVGEGT. This CDR3 contains 13 residues.

The gene calls are TRBV18 and TRBJ2-5; D gene uncertain. With the DNA end fitting TRBJ2-7 better, the J assignment may be wrong. Germline V gene sequence: CDR1 KGHSH, CDR2 LQKENI. The CDR3 is 15 residues long. CDR3 sequence reads: CASSPGHGLLYEQYF. The CDR3 coding sequence is TGTGCCAGCTCACCAGGTCACGGTCTCCTCTACGAGCAGTACTTC.